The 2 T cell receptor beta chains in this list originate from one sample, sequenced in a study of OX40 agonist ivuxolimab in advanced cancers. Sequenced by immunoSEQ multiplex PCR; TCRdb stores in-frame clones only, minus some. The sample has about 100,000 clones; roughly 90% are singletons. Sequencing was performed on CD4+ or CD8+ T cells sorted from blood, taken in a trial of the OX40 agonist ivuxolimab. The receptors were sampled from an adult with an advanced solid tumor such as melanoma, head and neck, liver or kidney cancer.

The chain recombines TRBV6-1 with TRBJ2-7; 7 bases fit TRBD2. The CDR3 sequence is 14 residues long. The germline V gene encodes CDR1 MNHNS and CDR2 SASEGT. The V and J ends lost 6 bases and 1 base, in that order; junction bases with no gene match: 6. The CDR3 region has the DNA TGTGCCAGCAGGGGGGGGGTTCTATCCTACGAGCAGTACTTC. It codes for CASRGGVLSYEQYF.

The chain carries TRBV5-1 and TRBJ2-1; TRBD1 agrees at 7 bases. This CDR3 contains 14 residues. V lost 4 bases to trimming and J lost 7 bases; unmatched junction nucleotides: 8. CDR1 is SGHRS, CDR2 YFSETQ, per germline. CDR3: CASSADRTRNEQFF. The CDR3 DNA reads TGCGCCAGCAGCGCGGACAGGACACGTAATGAGCAGTTCTTC.